The entry that follows covers one TCR beta chain sequence. The antigen remains unidentified. This sample was taken from a study of OX40 agonist ivuxolimab in advanced cancers. About the research overall: Under the entry rules, prior anti-PD-1, anti-PD-L1 or anti-CTLA-4 therapy was allowed, and roughly 39% had some. Partial responses occurred in three patients (one hepatocellular carcinoma, two cutaneous melanoma). Overall study results and limits: Mean expanded clone counts were higher in CD8+ than CD4+ T cells.

CDR3 size: 16 residues. The ends lost 4 bases at V and 9 bases at J; junction bases unmatched: 12. Germline CDR1 is LGHNA and CDR2 is YNFKEQ. The table came from immunoSEQ multiplex PCR; TCRdb's copy has only in-frame clones and leaves some out. The sample carries 65,000 to 100,000 clones, approximately 94% recorded once. Autoimmune disease history or systemic immunosuppression led to patients being barred. The chain recombines TRBV4-2 with TRBJ2-1; 10 bases fit TRBD2. Specimen: CD4+ or CD8+ T cells sorted from blood, collected in a trial of the OX40 agonist ivuxolimab. The TCR was taken from an adult with an advanced solid tumor such as melanoma, head and neck, liver or kidney cancer. CDR3 loop: CASSPHLAGEGGEQFF. DNA for the CDR3: TGTGCCAGCAGCCCCCATCTAGCGGGGGAGGGTGGTGAGCAGTTCTTC.